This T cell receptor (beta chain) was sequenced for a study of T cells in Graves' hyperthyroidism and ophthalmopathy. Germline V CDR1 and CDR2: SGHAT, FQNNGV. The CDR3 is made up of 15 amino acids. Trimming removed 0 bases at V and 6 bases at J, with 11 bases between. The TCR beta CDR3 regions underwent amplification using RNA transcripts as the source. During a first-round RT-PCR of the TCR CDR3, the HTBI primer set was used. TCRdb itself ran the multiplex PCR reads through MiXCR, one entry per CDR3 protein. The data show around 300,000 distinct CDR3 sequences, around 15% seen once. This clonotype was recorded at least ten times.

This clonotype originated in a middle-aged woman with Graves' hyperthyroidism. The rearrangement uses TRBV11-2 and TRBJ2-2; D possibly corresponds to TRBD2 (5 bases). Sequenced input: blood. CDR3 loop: CASSLDLASAGELFF. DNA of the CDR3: TGTGCCAGCAGCTTAGATCTAGCTAGTGCCGGGGAGCTGTTTTTT.